The T cell receptor beta chain under discussion was sequenced for a study of blood T cell repertoires in COVID-19. Turning to the study itself: Researchers got acute and convalescent COVID-19 samples from the United States, Italy and Spain.

The authors' processing: For nucleated cells, counts were estimated from reference gene primer amplification. Sequenced by immunoSEQ multiplex PCR; TCRdb stores in-frame clones only, minus some. That table gives V, J and clone size, and the DNA gave D and trimming. This table has about 270,000 clones, 75% to 90% appearing once. Participants' own reports of clinical history determined their cohort assignment. Recovered Cohort 3 donors showed two negative PCRs, clearance, or symptom resolution. In its sample, this clone was seen once. Unmatched junction bases numbered 3, after V lost 4 bases and J lost 3 bases. This CDR3 is built from 14 residues. CDR1 is SGHDT, CDR2 YYEEEE, per germline.

The receptor comes from a woman aged 18-30 years who had recovered from COVID-19. The sample was PBMCs or T cells enriched from blood (not recorded which). V is TRBV5-6 and J is TRBJ1-2, with 10 bases lining up with TRBD1. Here the CDR3 DNA reads TGTGCCAGCAGCCCGACAGGGGGCCACTATGGCTACACCTTC. Its translation is CASSPTGGHYGYTF.